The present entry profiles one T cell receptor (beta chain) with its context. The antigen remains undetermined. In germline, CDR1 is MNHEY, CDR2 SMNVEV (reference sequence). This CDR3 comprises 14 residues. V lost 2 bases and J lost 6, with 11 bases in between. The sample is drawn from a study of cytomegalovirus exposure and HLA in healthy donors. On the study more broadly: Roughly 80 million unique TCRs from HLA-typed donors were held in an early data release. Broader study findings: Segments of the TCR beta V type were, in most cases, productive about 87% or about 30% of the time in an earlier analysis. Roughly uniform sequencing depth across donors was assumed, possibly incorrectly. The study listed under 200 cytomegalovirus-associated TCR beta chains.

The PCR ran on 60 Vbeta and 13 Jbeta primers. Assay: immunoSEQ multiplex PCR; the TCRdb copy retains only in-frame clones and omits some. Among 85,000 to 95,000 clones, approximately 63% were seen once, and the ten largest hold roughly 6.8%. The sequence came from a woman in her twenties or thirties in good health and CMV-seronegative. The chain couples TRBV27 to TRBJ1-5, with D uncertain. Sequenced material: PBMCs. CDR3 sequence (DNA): TGTGCCAGCAGTTTAGGTGCGGAGGGTCAGCCCCAGCATTTT. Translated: CASSLGAEGQPQHF.